This is a list of T cell receptor beta chains from one sample in a study of T cell repertoires in aging, cancer and after chemotherapy. TCRdb reprocessed the multiplex PCR reads with MiXCR, giving one entry per CDR3 protein. In the table there are approximately 4,900 distinct CDR3 sequences, around 21% of which are singletons. The specimen sequenced was blood. Receptor source: a human donor in good health. The donor label of this sample is uncertain. CDR3s include the opening cysteine and the closing phenylalanine or tryptophan. Fields, in order: V gene, clone size, D gene, J gene, CDR3 protein, CDR3 DNA. A D gene is named only where the DNA matches it firmly. A clone size is listed for some rows: how often the clone was seen (once, few, many), or a class if it is expanded.

>TRBV29-1|medium-sized|NA|TRBJ1-4
CSVGDPFGGEKLFF
TGCAGCGTTGGGGACCCGTTCGGAGGTGAAAAACTGTTTTTT
>TRBV30|medium-sized|TRBD1|TRBJ1-1
CAWRSGTGGTEAFF
TGTGCCTGGAGGTCGGGGACAGGGGGGACTGAAGCTTTCTTT
>TRBV18|medium-sized|TRBD1|TRBJ2-3
CASSPPTGLTDTQYF
TGTGCCAGCTCACCACCGACAGGGCTCACAGATACGCAGTATTTT
>TRBV6-2/TRBV6-3|medium-sized|NA|TRBJ1-1
CASSYPTAGNTEAFF
TGTGCCAGCAGTTACCCAACTGCAGGGAACACTGAAGCTTTCTTT
>TRBV6-5|medium-sized|NA|TRBJ1-6
CASSYHRSSYNSPLHF
TGTGCCAGCAGTTACCACAGGAGCTCCTATAATTCACCCCTCCACTTT
>TRBV7-9|medium-sized|NA|TRBJ2-1
CASSFVTRPPQNEQFF
TGTGCCAGCAGCTTTGTGACTAGACCGCCCCAGAATGAGCAGTTCTTC
>TRBV30|medium-sized|TRBD1|TRBJ1-4
CAWSPGTGDEKLFF
TGTGCCTGGAGCCCCGGGACAGGGGATGAAAAACTGTTTTTT
>TRBV20-1|few|TRBD1|TRBJ2-5
CSARRDRGLETQYF
TGCAGTGCTAGACGGGACAGGGGGCTAGAGACCCAGTACTTC
>TRBV20-1|few|NA|TRBJ1-6
CSARDRGGHGSPLHF
TGCAGTGCTAGAGATCGAGGTGGACACGGTTCACCCCTCCACTTT
>TRBV19|once|TRBD2|TRBJ2-7
CASSTSGMREQYF
TGTGCCAGTAGTACTAGCGGGATGCGCGAGCAGTACTTC
>TRBV18|medium-sized|NA|TRBJ2-7
CASSRTERYEQYF
TGTGCCAGCTCGCGGACAGAGAGATACGAGCAGTACTTC
>TRBV12-3/TRBV12-4|medium-sized|TRBD2|TRBJ2-3
CASSDKLAGWSTDTQYF
TGTGCCAGCAGTGACAAACTAGCGGGGTGGAGCACAGATACGCAGTATTTT
>TRBV6-5|medium-sized|TRBD1|TRBJ1-4
CASSYRDRANEKLFF
TGTGCCAGCAGTTATCGGGACAGGGCGAATGAAAAACTGTTTTTT
>TRBV6-4|medium-sized|NA|TRBJ2-1
CASWGEGPYNEQFF
TGTGCCAGCTGGGGTGAGGGTCCTTACAATGAGCAGTTCTTC
>TRBV19|medium-sized|NA|TRBJ2-3
CASSRGGVAETQYF
TGTGCCAGTAGTAGAGGTGGGGTTGCGGAGACGCAGTATTTT
>TRBV28|NA|NA|TRBJ2-7
CASSLAGSGEQYF
TGTGCCAGCAGTTTAGCGGGGTCTGGGGAGCAGTACTTC
>TRBV4-3|NA|NA|TRBJ2-3
CASSRGLPSAADTQYF
TGCGCCAGCAGCCGGGGACTTCCCTCAGCCGCAGATACGCAGTATTTT
>TRBV5-1|few|TRBD1|TRBJ1-4
CASSLMGRGLNEKLFF
TGCGCCAGCAGCTTGATGGGCAGGGGGCTAAATGAAAAACTGTTTTTT
>TRBV6-5|few|TRBD2|TRBJ2-1
CASSDRVTGTSGRAPPYNEQFF
TGTGCCAGCTCCGACAGGGTAACCGGGACTAGCGGGAGGGCCCCCCCCTACAATGAGCAGTTCTTC
>TRBV11-1|NA|TRBD2|TRBJ2-3
CASSSGTGGFTDTQYF
TGTGCCAGCAGCTCCGGGACGGGGGGGTTCACAGATACGCAGTATTTT
>TRBV27|medium-sized|NA|TRBJ2-6
CASSFGKISGANVLTF
TGTGCCAGCAGTTTCGGGAAGATCTCTGGGGCCAACGTCCTGACTTTC
>TRBV6-5|medium-sized|NA|TRBJ1-1
CASSYSAFLGNTEAFF
TGTGCCAGCAGTTACTCGGCCTTCCTTGGGAACACTGAAGCTTTCTTT
>TRBV7-9|few|NA|TRBJ2-1
CASSLVDRYNEQFF
TGTGCCAGCAGCTTAGTCGACAGGTACAATGAGCAGTTCTTC
>TRBV19|NA|NA|TRBJ1-1
CASSLQGNTEAFF
TGTGCCAGCTCCCTACAGGGGAACACTGAAGCTTTCTTT
>TRBV6-5|medium-sized|NA|TRBJ2-1
CASRSTILGHNEQFF
TGTGCCAGCAGATCCACAATTCTGGGCCACAATGAGCAGTTCTTC
>TRBV6-5|medium-sized|NA|TRBJ1-1
CASRDGGTEAFF
TGTGCCAGTAGGGATGGAGGGACTGAAGCTTTCTTT
>TRBV18|NA|TRBD1|TRBJ2-7
CASSPPTGLSYEQYF
TGTGCCAGCTCACCACCGACAGGGCTCTCCTACGAGCAGTACTTC
>TRBV5-4|NA|NA|TRBJ2-5
CASSLSFQETQYF
TGTGCCAGCAGCTTAAGCTTTCAAGAGACCCAGTACTTC
>TRBV5-6|medium-sized|NA|TRBJ1-2
CASSPAGGSYGYTF
TGTGCCAGCAGCCCAGCCGGGGGGAGCTATGGCTACACCTTC
>TRBV20-1|NA|TRBD1|TRBJ2-7
CSAEGAGGFYEQYF
TGCAGTGCTGAGGGGGCAGGGGGCTTTTACGAGCAGTACTTC
>TRBV19|medium-sized|TRBD2|TRBJ2-3
CASSTGLAGTDTQYF
TGTGCCAGTAGTACGGGACTAGCGGGAACAGATACGCAGTATTTT
>TRBV6-2/TRBV6-3|medium-sized|TRBD2|TRBJ2-3
CASSYETSGAFDTQYF
TGTGCCAGCAGTTACGAGACTAGCGGGGCATTCGATACGCAGTATTTT
>TRBV5-1|few|NA|TRBJ2-2
CASSFKQNTGELFF
TGCGCCAGCAGCTTTAAACAGAACACCGGGGAGCTGTTTTTT
>TRBV5-4|medium-sized|NA|TRBJ2-5
CASSSRLVGGETQYF
TGTGCCAGCAGCTCCCGACTAGTTGGGGGTGAGACCCAGTACTTC
>TRBV7-2|NA|NA|TRBJ2-1
CASSLGVRSESEQFF
TGTGCCAGCAGCTTAGGTGTGAGGTCCGAATCGGAGCAGTTCTTC
>TRBV7-2|medium-sized|TRBD1|TRBJ1-6
CASSLRSGRGRVSNSPLHF
TGTGCCAGCAGCTTAAGGTCAGGCAGGGGGCGCGTGAGCAATTCACCCCTCCACTTT
>TRBV4-3|few|NA|TRBJ2-2
CASSQDRVTGELFF
TGTGCCAGCAGCCAAGATCGGGTCACCGGGGAGCTGTTTTTT
>TRBV7-9|few|NA|TRBJ2-7
CASSTQAYEQYF
TGTGCCAGCAGTACTCAGGCCTACGAGCAGTACTTC
>TRBV19|medium-sized|NA|TRBJ2-1
CASSRAGYEQFF
TGTGCCAGTAGTAGGGCCGGGTATGAGCAGTTCTTC
>TRBV5-1|NA|TRBD1|TRBJ1-1
CASGPGTGGLNTEAFF
TGCGCCAGCGGTCCGGGGACAGGGGGCTTGAACACTGAAGCTTTCTTT
>TRBV5-4|medium-sized|TRBD2|TRBJ2-2
CASSLLGGENTGELFF
TGTGCCAGCAGCTTGCTGGGGGGGGAGAACACCGGGGAGCTGTTTTTT
>TRBV19|few|NA|TRBJ1-4
CASSTGTSGEKLFF
TGTGCCAGTAGTACCGGGACCTCGGGTGAAAAACTGTTTTTT
>TRBV10-3|NA|NA|TRBJ1-2
CAMAGGWDYGYTF
TGTGCCATGGCGGGGGGGTGGGACTATGGCTACACCTTC
>TRBV5-3|medium-sized|NA|TRBJ1-6
CARSLEVGRGVYNSPLHF
TGTGCCAGAAGCTTGGAGGTGGGCAGGGGAGTATATAATTCACCCCTCCACTTT
>TRBV7-2|few|NA|TRBJ2-5
CASSFKDLAQYF
TGTGCCAGCAGCTTTAAGGACCTGGCCCAGTACTTC
>TRBV20-1|NA|NA|TRBJ1-3
CSASGGNTIYF
TGCAGTGCTAGCGGGGGAAACACCATATATTTT
>TRBV7-9|few|NA|TRBJ1-2
CASSLEGGSNYGYTF
TGTGCCAGCAGCTTAGAGGGGGGATCCAACTATGGCTACACCTTC
>TRBV12-3/TRBV12-4|medium-sized|NA|TRBJ2-5
CASRGQGLETQYF
TGTGCCAGCAGGGGCCAAGGTCTGGAGACCCAGTACTTC
>TRBV6-5|few|NA|TRBJ1-1
CASSYSLAGDAFF
TGTGCCAGCAGTTACTCGTTGGCAGGGGATGCTTTCTTT
>TRBV10-3|NA|NA|TRBJ1-5
CATNRDDNQPQHF
TGTGCCACGAACCGGGACGATAATCAGCCCCAGCATTTT